This T cell receptor beta chain was captured by sequencing in a study of cytomegalovirus exposure and HLA in healthy donors. The PCR employed 60 Vbeta primers together with 13 Jbeta primers. Here immunoSEQ multiplex PCR was the method, and the copy in TCRdb shows in-frame clones only, minus some. The data contain over 150,000 clones, 70% to 80% of them seen just once; the ten biggest clones take up roughly 13%. Nominally healthy donors provided the samples, though records likely missed some immune exposures. The CDR3 is made up of 13 amino acids. Trimming shortened V by 5 bases and J by 6 bases, and 13 bases separated the two germline ends. Germline V gene lookup returns CDR1 SEHNR and CDR2 FQNEAQ (reference sequence).

This chain joins TRBV7-9 and TRBJ1-1; tentative D call: TRBD1 (6 bases). The specimen was PBMCs. This sequence was found in a man younger than 40 in good health and CMV-seropositive. CDR3 nucleotide sequence: TGTGCCAGCAGCGCGAGGGACATCGCTGAAGCTTTCTTT. Protein: CASSARDIAEAFF.